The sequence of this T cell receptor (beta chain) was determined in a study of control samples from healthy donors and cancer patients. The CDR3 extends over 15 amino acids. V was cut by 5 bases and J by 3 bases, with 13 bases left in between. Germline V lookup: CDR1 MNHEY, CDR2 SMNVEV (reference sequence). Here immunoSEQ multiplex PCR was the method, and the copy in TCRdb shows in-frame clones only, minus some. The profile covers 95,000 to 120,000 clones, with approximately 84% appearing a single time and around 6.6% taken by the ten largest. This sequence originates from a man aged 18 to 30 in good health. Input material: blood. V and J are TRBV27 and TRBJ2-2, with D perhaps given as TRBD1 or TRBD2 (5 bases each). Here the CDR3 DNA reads TGTGCCAGCAGTCGGGGCCCGCAATACACCGGGGAGCTGTTTTTT. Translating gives CASSRGPQYTGELFF.